Here is one T cell receptor beta chain with its context. The data are from a study of blood T cell repertoires in COVID-19. Looking at the study overall: Spain, Italy and the United States supplied samples that represented acute and convalescent COVID-19.

In the authors' workflow: Estimated nucleated cell counts came from reference gene primer amplification. Assay used: immunoSEQ multiplex PCR; TCRdb lists only in-frame clones, some missing. The V and J calls and clone size are taken from that table; D and trimming were inferred from the DNA. Among 300,000 to 400,000 clones listed, roughly 84% were seen once. Trimming pared 4 bases from V and 6 bases from J, leaving 16 bases between. The CDR3 length is 15 residues. Per germline, CDR1 SNHLY and CDR2 FYNNEI. The source material was peripheral blood. The chain couples TRBV2 to TRBJ2-1; TRBD2 might be the D (5 bases). The TCR was taken from a middle-aged man with active or convalescent COVID-19. CDR3 bases: TGTGCCAGCAGTGCGGACTTATGGAACAGCAATGAGCAGTTCTTC. It specifies CASSADLWNSNEQFF.